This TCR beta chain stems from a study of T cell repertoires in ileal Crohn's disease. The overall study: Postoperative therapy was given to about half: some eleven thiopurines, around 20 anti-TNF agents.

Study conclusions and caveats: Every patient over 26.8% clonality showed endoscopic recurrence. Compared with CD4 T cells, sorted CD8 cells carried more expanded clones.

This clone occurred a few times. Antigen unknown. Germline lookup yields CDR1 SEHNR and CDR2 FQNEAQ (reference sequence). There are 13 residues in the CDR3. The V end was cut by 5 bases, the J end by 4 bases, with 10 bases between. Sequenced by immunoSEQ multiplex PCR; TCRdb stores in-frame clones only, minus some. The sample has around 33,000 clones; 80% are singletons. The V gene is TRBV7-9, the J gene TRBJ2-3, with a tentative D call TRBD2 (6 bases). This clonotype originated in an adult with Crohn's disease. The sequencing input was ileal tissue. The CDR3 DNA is TGTGCCAGCAGCCCGCCGGGAGCAGATACGCAGTATTTT. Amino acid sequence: CASSPPGADTQYF. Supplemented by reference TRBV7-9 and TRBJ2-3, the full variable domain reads DTGVSQNPRHKITKRGQNVTFRCDPISEHNRLYWYRQTLGQGPEFLTYFQNEAQLEKSRLLSDRFSAERPKGSFSTLEIQRTEQGDSAMYLCASSPPGADTQYFGPGTRLTVL.